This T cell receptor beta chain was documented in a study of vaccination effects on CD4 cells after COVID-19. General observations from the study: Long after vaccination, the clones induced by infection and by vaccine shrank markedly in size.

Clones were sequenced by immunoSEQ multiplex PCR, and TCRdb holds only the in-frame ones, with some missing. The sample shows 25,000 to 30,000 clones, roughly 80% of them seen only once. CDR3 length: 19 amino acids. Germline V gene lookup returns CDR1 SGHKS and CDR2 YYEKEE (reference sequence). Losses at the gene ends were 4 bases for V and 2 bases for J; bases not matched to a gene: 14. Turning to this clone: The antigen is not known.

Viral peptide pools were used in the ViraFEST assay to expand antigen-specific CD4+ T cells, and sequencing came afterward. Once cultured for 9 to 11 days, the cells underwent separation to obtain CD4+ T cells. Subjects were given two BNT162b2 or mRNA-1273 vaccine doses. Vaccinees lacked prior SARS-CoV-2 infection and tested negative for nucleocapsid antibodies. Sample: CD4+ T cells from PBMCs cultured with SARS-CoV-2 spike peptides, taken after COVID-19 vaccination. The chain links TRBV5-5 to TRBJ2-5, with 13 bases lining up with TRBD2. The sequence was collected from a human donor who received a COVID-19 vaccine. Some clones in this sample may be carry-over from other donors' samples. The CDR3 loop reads CASSILRTSGSHSQETQYF. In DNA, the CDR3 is TGTGCCAGCAGCATCCTAAGGACTAGCGGGAGCCATTCTCAAGAGACCCAGTACTTC.